Each of the 30 T cell receptor beta chains below was sequenced from the same sample in a study of blood T cell repertoires in COVID-19. Measured with immunoSEQ multiplex PCR; TCRdb has only the in-frame clones, and not every one. Found here are about 270,000 clones, approximately 77% of them singletons; the top ten hold about 3%. Material for sequencing was peripheral blood. These receptors came from a woman aged 18-30 years with acute or convalescent COVID-19.

This chain joins TRBV14 and TRBJ1-6; D is unresolved. Trimming stripped 1 base from V and 1 base from J, with 5 bases between. Germline CDR1 is SGHDN and CDR2 is FVKESK. This CDR3 has 15 amino acids. CDR3 protein: CASSQGRSYNSPLHF. In nucleotides, the CDR3 is TGTGCCAGCAGCCAAGGCAGGTCCTATAATTCACCCCTCCACTTT. The complete variable domain, with remaining parts taken from reference TRBV14 and TRBJ1-6, reads EAGVTQFPSHSVIEKGQTVTLRCDPISGHDNLYWYRRVMGKEIKFLLHFVKESKQDESGMPNNRFLAERTGGTYSTLKVQPAELEDSGVYFCASSQGRSYNSPLHFGNGTRLTVT.

The V gene is TRBV6-1, the J gene TRBJ2-7; maybe TRBD2 (6 bases). This CDR3 has 16 amino acids. CDR1 and CDR2 from the germline V gene are MNHNS and SASEGT. V was shortened by 4 bases and J by 6 bases, with 22 bases between the two germline ends. CDR3: CASSGVADSSGLEQYF. The CDR3 nucleotides read TGTGCCAGCAGTGGGGTAGCGGACTCCTCGGGACTCGAGCAGTACTTC.

The chain links TRBV27 to TRBJ2-5; D might be TRBD2 (6 bases). CDR3 length: 14 amino acids. Trimming left V 5 bases short and J 5 bases short, with 15 bases between. The germline V gene encodes CDR1 MNHEY and CDR2 SMNVEV (reference sequence). The CDR3 spells CASSPRGISETQYF. As DNA, the CDR3 is TGTGCCAGCAGTCCTCGGGGGATCTCGGAGACCCAGTACTTC.

The genes are TRBV4-3 and TRBJ2-3; D is perhaps TRBD1 (6 bases). The CDR3 loop spans 13 amino acids. V lost 4 bases and J 6 bases, leaving 11 bases between the germline ends. Germline V gene lookup returns CDR1 LGHNA and CDR2 YSLEER. The CDR3 is CASSRAGVDTQYF. CDR3 coding DNA: TGCGCCAGCAGCCGAGCAGGGGTCGATACGCAGTATTTT.

V gene TRBV19 combines with J gene TRBJ1-3; D possibly corresponds to TRBD1 (6 bases). CDR1 and CDR2 from the germline V gene are LNHDA and SQIVND (reference sequence). This CDR3 is built from 13 residues. Deletions cut 3 bases from V and 7 bases from J, with 10 bases between. CDR3: CASSMRTVNTIYF. DNA for the CDR3: TGTGCCAGTAGTATGCGGACAGTCAACACCATATATTTT. Full variable domain (missing parts from reference TRBV19 and TRBJ1-3): DGGITQSPKYLFRKEGQNVTLSCEQNLNHDAMYWYRQDPGQGLRLIYYSQIVNDFQKGDIAEGYSVSREKKESFPLTVTSAQKNPTAFYLCASSMRTVNTIYFGEGSWLTVV.

The chain employs TRBV5-1 and TRBJ1-1; the match to TRBD1 covers 8 bases. Per the germline V gene, CDR1 is SGHRS and CDR2 is YFSETQ. The CDR3 extends over 13 amino acids. Germline trimming cut 0 bases from V and 7 bases from J; bases unmatched to any gene: 2. The CDR3 sequence is CASSLGTGIEAFF. CDR3 nucleotides: TGCGCCAGCAGCTTGGGGACAGGGATTGAAGCTTTCTTT.

The rearrangement uses TRBV7-6 and TRBJ1-6; 7 nucleotides agree with TRBD1. The germline CDR1 and CDR2 sequences are SGHVS and FNYEAQ. Unmatched junction bases numbered 6, after V lost 5 bases and J lost 5 bases. This CDR3 comprises 15 residues. CDR3: CASSPTTGNNSPLHF. DNA for the CDR3: TGTGCCAGCAGCCCAACGACAGGGAATAATTCACCCCTCCACTTT.

This clone was observed a few times. The chain is built from TRBV9 and TRBJ1-6, with D unclear. The CDR3 totals 12 residues. V was cut by 2 bases and J by 5 bases, with 2 bases left in between. Per the germline V gene, CDR1 is SGDLS and CDR2 is YYNGEE. CDR3 protein: CASSVDNSPLHF. The CDR3 DNA sequence: TGTGCCAGCAGCGTCGATAATTCACCCCTCCACTTT.

This chain links TRBV7-2 with TRBJ1-4, with a tentative D call TRBD1 (5 bases). Germline V CDR1 and CDR2: SGHTA, FQGNSA. Trimming cost V 3 bases and J 7 bases, with 21 bases left between them. The CDR3 extends over 17 amino acids. The CDR3 region has the DNA TGTGCCAGCAGCTTTAGTCTATCTTTGACAGACGTTGAAAAACTGTTTTTT. It translates to CASSFSLSLTDVEKLFF.

This sequence joins TRBV29-1 and TRBJ2-1, with TRBD2 identical over 14 bases. CDR3 length equals 18 residues. Trimming removed 6 bases from V and 5 bases from J; junction bases left unmatched: 15. Germline V lookup: CDR1 SQVTM, CDR2 ANQGSEA. This CDR3 is CSVAGTSGSISGHNEQFF. The DNA for the CDR3 is TGCAGCGTCGCCGGGACTAGCGGGAGTATTTCCGGCCACAATGAGCAGTTCTTC.

V and J are TRBV7-9 and TRBJ2-2; a possible D gene is TRBD1 (6 bases). With 5 bases removed from V and 1 base from J, the gap between germline ends came to 14 bases. Germline loops: CDR1 SEHNR, CDR2 FQNEAQ (reference sequence). The CDR3 is 16 residues long. CDR3 sequence reads: CASSPADRLNTGELFF. The CDR3 region has the DNA TGTGCCAGCAGCCCCGCGGACAGATTGAACACCGGGGAGCTGTTTTTT.

The table lists this clone with a few counts. The chain links TRBV6-5 to TRBJ1-4; D gene unclear. In germline, CDR1 is MNHEY, CDR2 SVGAGI. Trimming cost V 6 bases and J 2 bases, with 10 bases left between them. This CDR3 spans 14 amino acids. CDR3 amino acids: CASRLTGTNEKLFF. The CDR3 region has the DNA TGTGCCAGCAGATTGACGGGTACTAATGAAAAACTGTTTTTT.

J is TRBJ1-3 and V is TRBV29-1; D is ambiguous. In germline, CDR1 is SQVTM, CDR2 ANQGSEA. V dropped 1 base and J dropped 6 bases, with 10 bases sitting between them. The CDR3 is 13 amino acids. The CDR3 DNA reads as TGCAGCGTTGAAGGTTCCCGACAAAACACCATATATTTT. This gives the protein CSVEGSRQNTIYF.

The chain links TRBV2 to TRBJ2-1; tentatively, D is TRBD2 (5 bases). V gave up 7 bases and J gave up 3 bases, with 19 bases separating them. The CDR3 contains 16 residues. Germline V gene data show CDR1 as SNHLY and CDR2 as FYNNEI. The CDR3 DNA follows: TGTGCCAGCAAGTCGTTCGGGGAGAGAAACTACAATGAGCAGTTCTTC. Translating it yields CASKSFGERNYNEQFF.

The chain uses TRBV24-1 and TRBJ2-1; 13 positions agree with TRBD2. Per germline, CDR1 KGHDR and CDR2 SFDVKD. This CDR3 has 16 amino acids. J gave up 8 bases and V 4 bases, and 7 bases lay outside the gene matches. The CDR3 region has the DNA TGTGCCACCAGTGACTCCGGGACTAGCGGGATCCATGAGCAGTTCTTC. Protein sequence: CATSDSGTSGIHEQFF.

The chain is built from TRBV5-1 and TRBJ2-5; TRBD2 matches 8 bases. The CDR3 loop spans 15 amino acids. Looked up from germline, CDR1 is SGHRS and CDR2 is YFSETQ. The V segment lost 0 bases and the J segment 5 bases; nucleotides outside the gene matches: 6. DNA of the CDR3: TGCGCCAGCAGCTTGGGGAGCGGGAGTCGGGAGACCCAGTACTTC. This translates into CASSLGSGSRETQYF.

J is TRBJ2-7 and V is TRBV7-8, with 8 bases that match TRBD1. Germline loops: CDR1 SGHVS, CDR2 FQNEAQ. This CDR3 spans 13 amino acids. V was pared by 5 bases and J by 6 bases, with 6 bases of the junction left unmatched. DNA of the CDR3: TGTGCCAGCAGCACAGGACAGGGTAGCGAGCAGTACTTC. This translates into CASSTGQGSEQYF.

The chain combines TRBV5-1 with TRBJ1-4; D remains unclear. The CDR3 covers 16 residues. Looked up from germline, CDR1 is SGHRS and CDR2 is YFSETQ. Trimming left V 0 bases short and J 5 bases short, with 14 bases between. Here the CDR3 reads CASSLDVPRANEKLFF. The CDR3 coding sequence is TGCGCCAGCAGCTTGGATGTGCCCCGCGCGAATGAAAAACTGTTTTTT.

This rearrangement joins TRBV18 to TRBJ2-7, with D perhaps TRBD2 (5 bases). CDR1 is KGHSH, CDR2 LQKENI, per germline. The CDR3 runs to 12 residues. V was shortened by 3 bases and J by 4 bases, with 7 bases between the two germline ends. The CDR3 coding sequence is TGTGCCAGCTCACCTCGGGGTTACGAGCAGTACTTC. Amino acid sequence: CASSPRGYEQYF.

The genes are TRBV19 and TRBJ2-5; 7 bases are shared with TRBD2. Germline loops: CDR1 LNHDA, CDR2 SQIVND (reference sequence). The CDR3 runs to 15 residues. Unmatched junction bases numbered 6, after V lost 4 bases and J lost 1 base. The DNA for the CDR3 is TGTGCCAGTAGTACCACTAGCGTCCGCCAAGAGACCCAGTACTTC. This sequence encodes CASSTTSVRQETQYF.

The genes are TRBV7-2 and TRBJ2-7; D uncertain. Germline CDR1 and CDR2: SGHTA and FQGNSA. This CDR3 has 11 amino acids. Trimming left V 5 bases short and J 1 base short, with 3 bases between. The CDR3 sequence is CASSPSYEQYF. In nucleotides, the CDR3 is TGTGCCAGCAGCCCGTCCTACGAGCAGTACTTC.

The chain combines TRBV6-1 with TRBJ1-4; 8 nucleotides match TRBD1. Germline trimming cut 2 bases from V and 0 bases from J; bases unmatched to any gene: 5. Germline CDR1 is MNHNS and CDR2 is SASEGT. This CDR3 is built from 17 residues. As DNA, the CDR3 is TGTGCCAGCAGTGAATTTCTGACAGGGGCAACTAATGAAAAACTGTTTTTT. It codes for CASSEFLTGATNEKLFF.

The rearrangement joins TRBV28 to TRBJ2-7; D uncertain. The V gene lost 1 base and the J gene lost 4 bases, with 14 bases spanning the gap. The CDR3 loop spans 15 amino acids. Germline CDR1 is MDHEN and CDR2 is SYDVKM. In nucleotides, the CDR3 is TGTGCCAGCAGTTTATCGTACCGTTTTGAGTACGAGCAGTACTTC. This sequence encodes CASSLSYRFEYEQYF.

The J gene is TRBJ2-7, the V gene TRBV9; TRBD1 is a possible D gene (6 bases). The CDR3 loop spans 14 amino acids. V lost 0 bases and J lost 7, with 14 bases in between. CDR1 is SGDLS, CDR2 YYNGEE, per germline. The CDR3 region has the DNA TGTGCCAGCAGCGTAGGGGGACAACCGGGGGAGCAGTACTTC. Protein sequence: CASSVGGQPGEQYF.

The V gene is TRBV15, the J gene TRBJ2-5, with TRBD2 matching over 13 bases. From germline, CDR1 is LNHNV and CDR2 YYDKDF (reference sequence). V was clipped by 4 bases and J by 5 bases; unmatched bases: 7. CDR3 length equals 16 residues. CDR3 DNA: TGTGCCACCAGCACAGGACTAGCGGGAGTGAGGGAGACCCAGTACTTC. Translated: CATSTGLAGVRETQYF. The complete variable domain, with remaining parts taken from reference TRBV15 and TRBJ2-5, reads DAMVIQNPRYQVTQFGKPVTLSCSQTLNHNVMYWYQQKSSQAPKLLFHYYDKDFNNEADTPDNFQSRRPNTSFCFLDIRSPGLGDTAMYLCATSTGLAGVRETQYFGPGTRLLVL.

The gene calls are TRBV5-1 and TRBJ2-7, with 9 nucleotides matching TRBD2. The CDR3 runs 16 residues. Losses at the gene ends were 1 base for V and 1 base for J; bases not matched to a gene: 6. CDR1 is SGHRS and CDR2 is YFSETQ in the germline V gene. In nucleotides, the CDR3 is TGCGCCAGCAGCTTGAGTAGCGGGAGTAGTTCCTACGAGCAGTACTTC. Its protein product is CASSLSSGSSSYEQYF.

The chain carries TRBV4-2 and TRBJ2-5; D perhaps matches TRBD2 (6 bases). Germline V lookup: CDR1 LGHNA, CDR2 YNFKEQ. Trimming left V 1 base short and J 4 bases short, with 16 bases between. The CDR3 spans 16 residues. The DNA for the CDR3 is TGTGCCAGCAGCCAAGGCGGAACTCGGGGAGGAGAGACCCAGTACTTC. It encodes CASSQGGTRGGETQYF.

The chain combines TRBV15 with TRBJ2-7; TRBD1 matches 10 bases. Germline assignment: CDR1 LNHNV and CDR2 YYDKDF (reference sequence). The CDR3 has 16 amino acids. Unmatched junction bases numbered 7, after V lost 1 base and J lost 4 bases. The CDR3 DNA reads TGTGCCACCAGCAGAGGGACTACGGGACAGGGGTACGAGCAGTACTTC. It codes for CATSRGTTGQGYEQYF.

The chain has TRBV21-1 and TRBJ2-6; TRBD1, the table's D call, lacks a check against the DNA. TRBV21-1 is a known pseudogene. The CDR3 totals 19 residues. CDR3 region: CASSHPTGDSFSGANVLTF. As DNA, the CDR3 is TGTGCCAGCAGCCACCCGACAGGCGATTCCTTCTCTGGGGCCAACGTCCTGACTTTC.

The CDR3 bases are TGTGCCAGCAGCAAAAGCGGGAGCCAAGAGACCCAGTACTTC. Translated, it gives CASSKSGSQETQYF. The genes are TRBV7-2 and TRBJ2-5, with TRBD2 matching over 8 bases. The CDR3 is 14 residues long. V shed 5 bases, J shed 1 base, and the junction held 3 bases outside the gene matches. CDR1 SGHTA and CDR2 FQGNSA come from the germline V gene.